The 21 T cell receptor beta chains below all came from one sample that was sequenced in a study of T cell repertoires in cytomegalovirus infection. TCRdb ran MiXCR on the reads and lists one entry per CDR3 protein. The table records fewer than 250,000 distinct CDR3 sequences, 22% of them present only once. The sequenced sample consisted of CD8+ T cells from PBMCs. These receptors were taken from a human donor in good health (CMV status not recorded). Some clones in this sample may be carry-over from other donors' samples.

DNA for the CDR3: TGTGCCAGCAGCTTCCCCGCGGCGGGTCCCAGCTCCTACGAGCAGTACTTC. It yields the protein CASSFPAAGPSSYEQYF. The chain employs TRBV28 and TRBJ2-7, with D possibly TRBD2 on 5 matching bases. V was shortened by 6 bases and J by 0 bases, with 21 bases between the two germline ends. Per the germline V gene, CDR1 is MDHEN and CDR2 is SYDVKM. The CDR3 has 17 amino acids.

This clonotype has a count of ten or more. V and J are TRBV7-2 and TRBJ1-1, with 8 bases lining up with TRBD1. The trim removed 5 bases at V and 1 base at J, leaving 6 bases unmatched. The germline V gene encodes CDR1 SGHTA and CDR2 FQGNSA. There are 15 residues in the CDR3. DNA of the CDR3: TGTGCCAGCAGCCCCCGACAGGGGTCGAACACTGAAGCTTTCTTT. Translating gives CASSPRQGSNTEAFF. The whole variable domain, filled in from reference TRBV7-2 and TRBJ1-1, reads GAGVSQSPSNKVTEKGKDVELRCDPISGHTALYWYRQSLGQGLEFLIYFQGNSAPDKSGLPSDRFSAERTGGSVSTLTIQRTQQEDSAVYLCASSPRQGSNTEAFFGQGTRLTVV.

As regards this clonotype: A read error is possible here, since a much larger clone lies one base away. The chain carries TRBV6-5 and TRBJ2-5; no reliable D call. The CDR3 length is 13 residues. The germline CDR1 and CDR2 sequences are MNHEY and SVGAGI. Trimming removed 4 bases at V and 5 bases at J, with 11 bases between. The DNA of the CDR3 is TGTGCCAGCAGTTCCCTGACGTTTGAGACCCAGTACTTC. Translated, it gives CASSSLTFETQYF.

J is TRBJ2-1 and V is TRBV28, with TRBD2 matching 9 bases. The germline V gene encodes CDR1 MDHEN and CDR2 SYDVKM. There are 15 residues in the CDR3. V gave up 3 bases and J gave up 5 bases; unmatched junction bases: 5. The CDR3 here is CASSFLSGGNNEQFF. The CDR3, as DNA: TGTGCCAGCAGTTTTCTGAGCGGGGGGAACAATGAGCAGTTCTTC. The whole variable domain, remainder taken from reference TRBV28 and TRBJ2-1, is DVKVTQSSRYLVKRTGEKVFLECVQDMDHENMFWYRQDPGLGLRLIYFSYDVKMKEKGDIPEGYSVSREKKERFSLILESASTNQTSMYLCASSFLSGGNNEQFFGPGTRLTVL.

This clonotype was seen more than once but under ten times. V gene TRBV28 combines with J gene TRBJ2-1, with 9 bases matching TRBD2. With V trimmed by 3 bases and J by 12 bases, 6 bases remained unmatched. CDR3 length: 13 amino acids. Germline-derived CDR1 and CDR2 are MDHEN and SYDVKM. The CDR3 DNA reads as TGTGCCAGCAGTTTGGCTGGAGCGGGGGGGCAGTTCTTC. It specifies CASSLAGAGGQFF.

This clonotype was detected only a few times. This chain joins TRBV4-2 and TRBJ2-1; 10 positions match TRBD2. With V trimmed by 0 bases and J by 6 bases, 11 bases remained unmatched. The V gene's germline CDR1 is LGHNA and CDR2 YNFKEQ. This CDR3 is built from 18 residues. The CDR3 bases are TGTGCCAGCAGCCAAGATGTCAGGCTAGCGGGGGCCCTCAATGAGCAGTTCTTC. It translates to CASSQDVRLAGALNEQFF.

This clonotype was detected only a few times. The V gene is TRBV4-2, the J gene TRBJ2-5; no clear D. There are 13 residues in the CDR3. Germline CDR1 LGHNA, CDR2 YNFKEQ. V was clipped by 0 bases and J by 6 bases, with 8 bases between them. CDR3 in amino acids: CASSQDLLQTQYF. The CDR3 nucleotides are TGTGCCAGCAGCCAAGATTTGTTGCAGACCCAGTACTTC.

The V call is TRBV6-6, the J call TRBJ2-6; D is perhaps TRBD2 (5 bases). V lost 4 bases and J lost 2, with 6 bases in between. The germline gives CDR1 MNHNY, CDR2 SVGAGI (reference sequence). The CDR3 contains 14 residues. This chain's CDR3 is CASSWETGANVLTF. CDR3 nucleotides: TGTGCCAGCAGTTGGGAGACTGGGGCCAACGTCCTGACTTTC.

This clonotype was seen a few times. The chain is built from TRBV2 and TRBJ2-2; no clear D. Germline V gives CDR1 SNHLY, CDR2 FYNNEI. The CDR3 contains 12 residues. With 6 bases removed from V and 1 base from J, the gap between germline ends came to 3 bases. The CDR3 nucleotides are TGTGCCAGCAGGGTGAACACCGGGGAGCTGTTTTTT. Translated, it gives CASRVNTGELFF.

The J gene is TRBJ1-2, the V gene TRBV12-3 or TRBV12-4; D remains ambiguous. V was clipped by 5 bases and J by 4 bases, with 8 bases between them. The CDR3 length is 12 residues. The CDR3 spells CASSPMLYGYTF. The CDR3 DNA reads as TGTGCCAGCAGTCCCATGCTCTATGGCTACACCTTC.

This chain joins TRBV20-1 and TRBJ2-7; perhaps TRBD2 as D (6 bases). Trimming removed 0 bases at V and 4 bases at J, with 16 bases between. Germline V CDR1 and CDR2: DFQATT, SNEGSKA (reference sequence). The CDR3 covers 15 residues. CDR3 in amino acids: CSARDRDSGLYEQYF. The CDR3 DNA is TGCAGTGCTAGAGATCGGGATAGCGGACTTTACGAGCAGTACTTC.

This clonotype was counted ten times or more. The V call is TRBV7-6, the J call TRBJ1-2, with D perhaps matching TRBD1 (5 bases). The CDR3 spans 14 residues. Germline values: CDR1 SGHVS, CDR2 FNYEAQ. V gave up 1 base and J gave up 8 bases, with 14 bases separating them. CDR3 sequence reads: CASSLVGQGDGYTF. DNA for the CDR3: TGTGCCAGCAGCTTAGTGGGGCAGGGCGACGGCTACACCTTC.

V gene TRBV28 combines with J gene TRBJ2-1, with TRBD1 as a possible D gene (7 bases). Germline-derived CDR1 and CDR2 are MDHEN and SYDVKM. This CDR3 is built from 19 residues. The ends were cut back, 6 bases at V and 4 bases at J, with 28 bases in the middle. CDR3 in DNA: TGTGCCAGCAGCCCTGGAGCAGGGGGGAAGCCTACCTGGTACAATGAGCAGTTCTTC. It yields the protein CASSPGAGGKPTWYNEQFF.

This clonotype was counted at least ten times. The rearrangement links TRBV12-3 or TRBV12-4 to TRBJ2-1; D might be TRBD1 (5 bases). CDR3 length: 13 residues. Between the trimmed V and J ends, which lost 1 base and 7 bases, there was a span of 8 bases. Here the CDR3 reads CASSLGTINEQFF. The CDR3 DNA reads as TGTGCCAGCAGTTTAGGGACAATAAATGAGCAGTTCTTC.

The genes are TRBV6-8 and TRBJ2-5; TRBD2 aligns across 8 bases. The V segment lost 6 bases and the J segment 4 bases; nucleotides outside the gene matches: 16. The CDR3 sequence is 17 residues long. Germline V lookup: CDR1 MNHGY, CDR2 SAAAGT. CDR3 bases: TGTGCCAGCAGATCACCCGGGCGGGGGGTAAGCGGAGAGACCCAGTACTTC. This sequence encodes CASRSPGRGVSGETQYF.

This clonotype has a handful of counts. The chain links TRBV2 to TRBJ2-1; 8 nucleotides match TRBD2. Looked up from germline, CDR1 is SNHLY and CDR2 is FYNNEI. This CDR3 has 12 amino acids. Losses at the gene ends were 8 bases for V and 3 bases for J; bases not matched to a gene: 0. The CDR3 protein is CASAGGYNEQFF. The CDR3 DNA reads TGTGCCAGCGCGGGGGGCTACAATGAGCAGTTCTTC.

Ten or more counts support this clonotype. V is TRBV7-8 and J is TRBJ2-5, with D perhaps matching TRBD1 (5 bases). The germline CDR1 and CDR2 sequences are SGHVS and FQNEAQ. The CDR3 covers 15 residues. Trimming took off 4 bases at V and 5 bases at J, with 17 bases between the two ends. DNA of the CDR3: TGTGCCAGCAGCTACTCCCCTGGGGCAGGGGAGACCCAGTACTTC. Protein sequence: CASSYSPGAGETQYF. The full variable domain, in which reference TRBV7-8 and TRBJ2-5 provide the parts outside the CDR3, is GAGVSQSPRYKVAKRGQDVALRCDPISGHVSLFWYQQALGQGPEFLTYFQNEAQLDKSGLPSDRFFAERPEGSVSTLKIQRTQQEDSAVYLCASSYSPGAGETQYFGPGTRLLVL.

This clonotype was observed a handful of times. The chain has TRBV4-1 and TRBJ2-3; a weak D match, TRBD1 (5 bases). This CDR3 has 16 amino acids. V lost 1 base to trimming and J lost 6 bases, with 17 bases between them. CDR1 MGHRA and CDR2 YSYEKL come from the germline V gene. For the CDR3, the DNA is TGCGCCAGCAGCCAAGCCAGCAGGGCCCCTGGGGATACGCAGTATTTT. Protein sequence: CASSQASRAPGDTQYF.

This clonotype was picked up a small number of times. V usage is TRBV2 and J usage is TRBJ2-2, with 11 bases that match TRBD2. J lost 8 bases, V lost 7 bases, and 15 bases had no gene match. This CDR3 region has 17 residues. In germline, CDR1 is SNHLY, CDR2 FYNNEI. The CDR3 spells CASTNLLAGAPPGELFF. The CDR3 DNA is TGTGCCAGCACCAATTTACTAGCGGGGGCCCCCCCGGGGGAGCTGTTTTTT.

This clonotype was seen a handful of times. As DNA, the CDR3 is TGTGCCAGCAGCCACACACTTTCCAACACTGAAGCTTTCTTT. Translation: CASSHTLSNTEAFF. The V call is TRBV7-9, the J call TRBJ1-1; D is ambiguous. The germline V and J ends were trimmed by 5 bases and 2 bases, with 12 bases remaining between them. CDR1 is SEHNR, CDR2 FQNEAQ, per germline (reference sequence). The CDR3 is 14 amino acids. Drawing the rest from reference TRBV7-9 and TRBJ1-1, the complete variable domain is DTGVSQNPRHKITKRGQNVTFRCDPISEHNRLYWYRQTLGQGPEFLTYFQNEAQLEKSRLLSDRFSAERPKGSFSTLEIQRTEQGDSAMYLCASSHTLSNTEAFFGQGTRLTVV.

This clonotype was recorded a few times. The rearrangement uses TRBV11-2 and TRBJ1-4; no clear D gene. The length of the CDR3 is 12 residues. Trimming cost V 2 bases and J 7 bases, with 5 bases left between them. CDR1 and CDR2 from the germline V gene are SGHAT and FQNNGV. CDR3 sequence reads: CASSLWGEKLFF. The CDR3 DNA is TGTGCCAGCAGCTTATGGGGTGAAAAACTGTTTTTT.